This is a list of T cell receptor beta chains from one sample in a study of shared clonotypes between healthy human individuals. Assay: immunoSEQ multiplex PCR; the TCRdb copy retains only in-frame clones and omits some. The data show 600,000 to 700,000 clones, around 73% seen once. The material sequenced was memory CD4+ T cells sorted from blood. The receptors were gathered from a woman in her 30s in good health. The CDR3 runs from the conserved cysteine through the conserved F or W. The D gene is left open where the match is weak. Only some rows state a clone size, as once, few, many or a class for expanded clones.

>TRBV28|TRBD2|TRBJ2-7|NA
TGTGCCAGCAGTTTACGTCTAGCGGGAGGGTCCTACGAGCAGTACTTC
CASSLRLAGGSYEQYF
>TRBV18|NA|TRBJ2-6|NA
TGTGCCAGCTCACCTCCACCGTCTGGGGCCAACGTCCTGACTTTC
CASSPPPSGANVLTF
>TRBV10-1|NA|TRBJ2-3|NA
TGCGCCAGCAGTCCAATCGTCGGGGTCGGCGCAGATACGCAGTATTTT
CASSPIVGVGADTQYF
>TRBV28|NA|TRBJ1-2|NA
TGTGCCAGCAGTTTCCCCTTGGGCGGGGGAGGAGGCTACACCTTC
CASSFPLGGGGGYTF
>TRBV5-1|TRBD2|TRBJ2-3|NA
TGCGCCAGCAGCGATAGAGCGGGAGGGACCTCAGATACGCAGTATTTT
CASSDRAGGTSDTQYF
>TRBV4-2|NA|TRBJ2-3|NA
TGTGCCAGCAGCCAAGTAGGCACAGTGATCACAGATACGCAGTATTTT
CASSQVGTVITDTQYF
>TRBV14|NA|TRBJ2-2|NA
TGTGCCAGCAGCCTCAGACCTGGCCCCGGGGAGCTGTTTTTT
CASSLRPGPGELFF
>TRBV5-8|TRBD2|TRBJ2-1|NA
TGTGCCAGCCGACGGGGGGAGGGCCTCAATGAGCAGTTCTTC
CASRRGEGLNEQFF
>TRBV5-1|NA|TRBJ1-2|NA
TGCGCCAGCAGCTTGACTCTGGGACAACCTTACTATGGCTACACCTTC
CASSLTLGQPYYGYTF
>TRBV11-2|NA|TRBJ1-3|few
TGTGCCAGCAGCTCTTTTAGGATGAGCGTCGAAAACACCATATATTTT
CASSSFRMSVENTIYF
>TRBV18|TRBD2|TRBJ2-7|NA
TGTGCCAGCTCCTTCGCGGGGGGGCAGCTCCTGGGCCAGCAGGGCGAGCAGTACTTC
CASSFAGGQLLGQQGEQYF
>TRBV2|NA|TRBJ2-5|NA
TGTGCCGGCGAGACAGGCTCAACGACGACCCAGTACTTC
CAGETGSTTTQYF
>TRBV11-1|NA|TRBJ2-4|NA
TGTGCCAGCAGCTTAGGGCCAGTAGCCAAAAACATTCAGTACTTC
CASSLGPVAKNIQYF
>TRBV2|NA|TRBJ1-4|NA
TGTGCCAGCAGTTTGAACCACGTCAGGACGGGTGAAAAACTGTTTTTT
CASSLNHVRTGEKLFF
>TRBV29-1|NA|TRBJ1-5|NA
TGCAGCGTTGAAAGGGTACAGGGTTTTCATCAGCCCCAGCATTTT
CSVERVQGFHQPQHF
>TRBV10-1|NA|TRBJ1-5|medium-sized
TGCGCCAGCAGTGAAGAGGGGGGACCGCTCCATTTT
CASSEEGGPLHF
>TRBV25-1|TRBD1|TRBJ1-2|few
TGTGCCAGCAGACCGACAGGGCCCTATGGCTACACCTTC
CASRPTGPYGYTF
>TRBV19|NA|TRBJ1-5|NA
TGTGCCAGTAGTATATCAGGGGACGGACAGCCCCAGCATTTT
CASSISGDGQPQHF
>TRBV30|NA|TRBJ2-2|NA
TGTGCCTGGAGTGTAGGGGATAGAGACACCGGGGAGCTGTTTTTT
CAWSVGDRDTGELFF
>TRBV27|NA|TRBJ1-5|once
TGTGCCAGCCTTTATAGCAATCAGCCCCAGCATTTT
CASLYSNQPQHF
>TRBV6-6|NA|TRBJ2-7|NA
TGTGCCAGCAGTTACTCGGGGAGCTCCTACGAGCAGTACTTC
CASSYSGSSYEQYF
>TRBV19|NA|TRBJ2-3|NA
TGTGCCACTTCTAAACGGGCGGTAGTCACAGATACGCAGTATTTT
CATSKRAVVTDTQYF
>TRBV28|TRBD1|TRBJ2-7|NA
TGTGCCAGCAGAAACGCCCCGGGACAGCGCCCCTACGAGCAGTACTTC
CASRNAPGQRPYEQYF
>TRBV4-1|NA|TRBJ2-1|few
TGCGCCAGCAGCTCCCAACTAGGATGGAGTGAGCAGTTCTTC
CASSSQLGWSEQFF
>TRBV2|NA|TRBJ2-1|NA
TGTGCCAGCAGTCCCGGGACTTCAAGAACCCTCGAGCAGTTCTTC
CASSPGTSRTLEQFF
>TRBV19|TRBD1|TRBJ2-2|NA
TGTGCCAGTAGTCCTCAGGGGGCACGTCTTTACACCGGGGAGCTGTTTTTT
CASSPQGARLYTGELFF
>TRBV18|NA|TRBJ2-7|NA
TGTGCCAGCTCACTCCTCTACGAGCAGTACTTC
CASSLLYEQYF
>TRBV7-9|NA|TRBJ2-7|NA
TGTGCCATCCGGGATCCAGGAGAAAATAGCGAGCAGTACTTC
CAIRDPGENSEQYF